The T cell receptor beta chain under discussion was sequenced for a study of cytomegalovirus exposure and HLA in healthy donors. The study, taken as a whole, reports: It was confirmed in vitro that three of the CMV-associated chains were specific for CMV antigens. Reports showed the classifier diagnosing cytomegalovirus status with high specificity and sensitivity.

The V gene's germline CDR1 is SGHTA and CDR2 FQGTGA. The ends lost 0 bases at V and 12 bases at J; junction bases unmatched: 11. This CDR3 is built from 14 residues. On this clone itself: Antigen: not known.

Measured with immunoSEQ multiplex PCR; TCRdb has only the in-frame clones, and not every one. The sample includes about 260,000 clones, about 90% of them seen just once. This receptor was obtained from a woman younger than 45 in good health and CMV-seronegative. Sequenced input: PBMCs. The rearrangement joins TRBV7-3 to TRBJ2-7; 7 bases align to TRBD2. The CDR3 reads CASSLTLEGGSLYF. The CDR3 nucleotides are TGTGCCAGCAGCTTAACGTTAGAGGGAGGGTCCCTGTACTTC.